This T cell receptor beta chain was profiled in a study of T cell responses to AZD1222 COVID-19 vaccine. Study in general: Second-dose schedules of about 4 or about 12 weeks were combined.

In regard to this clone: What it recognizes is unknown.

Repertoires were generated with immunoSEQ multiplex PCR, while TCRdb's copy carries only in-frame clones and drops some. The sample includes 92,000 or so clones, 80% to 90% of them seen just once. The CDR3 sequence is 13 residues long. Germline loops: CDR1 SEHNR, CDR2 FQNEAQ (reference sequence). The germline V and J ends were trimmed by 8 bases and 0 bases, with 10 bases remaining between them. Study-wide points: Elevations in Spike-specific TCR breadth and depth followed administration of two AZD1222 doses. Donors were largely white British and mainly female; clonal diversity was possibly underestimated.

The clonotype originates from an adult in good health. This chain connects TRBV7-9 to TRBJ1-1; D call uncertain. The starting material was peripheral blood, obtained on day 0 of AZD1222 vaccination. The CDR3 protein is CASLWHLNTEAFF. Here the CDR3 DNA reads TGTGCCAGCTTATGGCATTTGAACACTGAAGCTTTCTTT.